This T cell receptor (beta chain) was sequenced for a study of T cells in Graves' hyperthyroidism and ophthalmopathy (dated by TCRdb to the late 2010s). Background on the whole study: Peripheral blood samples were taken at the time of initial diagnosis, prior to any treatment. To identify distinguishing TCR V-J signatures, a discovery cohort of around 100 patients was used, comprising some 45 with Graves' ophthalmopathy and approximately 58 with stable Graves' hyperthyroidism. Prospective prediction of ophthalmopathy was tested in an independent validation cohort consisting of 18 to 20 hyperthyroidism patients and around 16 patients who later progressed to ophthalmopathy. The 100 discovery patients were randomly split 7:3 into training and test sets. In several Graves' hyperthyroidism patients, the study also compared T-cell repertoires from thyroid tissue with T-cell repertoires from blood. Once sampling was done, hyperthyroidism patients were given methimazole at a starting dose of 30 mg daily, whereas ophthalmopathy patients were given high-dose intravenous methylprednisolone. According to the paper, TCR Vbeta CDR3 sequencing was carried out on 135 peripheral blood samples, which came from 40 to 45 ophthalmopathy, approximately 78 hyperthyroidism and about 17 progressor patients. Results the study describes overall, beyond this receptor: In cross-validation, a model built on a 13 V-J signature told ophthalmopathy apart from stable hyperthyroidism with 85% to 90% sensitivity and approximately 81% specificity, and in testing the same model reached 80%/75%. No statistical method was used to set the sample size in advance, and investigators knew the group allocation. In validation, progression to ophthalmopathy was predicted by the model with more than 65% sensitivity and roughly 76% specificity, a median of around 6.5 months before onset. Most expanded thyroid clonotypes (frequency above 0.001) were also detected in blood, a finding suggesting that blood repertoires may reflect thyroid immune responses.

The germline V gene supplies CDR1 SGHNT and CDR2 YENEEA. Including cysteine and phenylalanine, the CDR3 has 14 amino acids. Only the CDR3 DNA stays, 42 bases, in frame from base 1. V is pared back by 5 bases and J by 4 bases, with 14 bases lying between the germline termini. TCR beta CDR3 regions were amplified from RNA transcripts. The TCR CDR3 was subjected to a first round of RT-PCR using the HTBI primer set and the Qiagen OneStep RT-PCR kit. Libraries were constructed in a second round of multiplex PCR, after which size selection and purification were carried out. Libraries were sequenced paired-end with 100 bp reads on an Illumina HiSeq2000. For the original study's pipeline: Raw data were processed with SOAPnuke, discarding reads with adapters, uncalled bases, mean Phred below 15, or no exact constant-primer or identifier match. High-quality paired reads were merged using COPE v1.2.5, and each unique nucleotide sequence was defined as a clonotype. Clonotypes were aligned to IMGT TRBV, TRBD and TRBJ reference segments using MiTCR v1.1. Only V-J combinations with frequency above 0.0001, covering about 99% of repertoires, were analysed. A TCS score was defined as the ratio between F50 (clonal expansion) and ExV (chaos), using BLOSUM62-based TCRdist between CDR3 peptides within each V-J. Welch's t-statistics and random forest reduced fewer than 550 V-J features to around 14, which were used in a naive Bayes classifier (R e1071). The raw public reads went through TCRdb reprocessing: fastp at Q25, MiXCR clone calling, in-frame beta chains kept. Rows with one shared CDR3 protein collapse into an entry with the most common genes and DNA. The V and J calls were not made by the authors but by TCRdb's processing. Across this sample there are about 720,000 distinct CDR3 sequences, with roughly 20% seen only once. The leading ten clones occupy 15% to 20% of the sample.

Hyperthyroidism patients were newly diagnosed, with disease duration under 2 months, and aged 18 to 65 years. Exclusion was applied to patients with uncontrolled infections, other autoimmune diseases, pregnancy or lactation. Diagnoses relied on clinical symptoms, serum thyroxine and TRAb, thyroid ultrasound and orbital computed tomography. Blood from progressor patients was collected at the time of first diagnosis with hyperthyroidism, before any ophthalmopathy symptoms had appeared. PBMCs were isolated from 7.5 to 10 ml of fresh peripheral blood by Ficoll-Paque density gradient centrifugation. Progressor patients were first diagnosed with Graves' hyperthyroidism and then developed ophthalmopathy during follow-up. Trizol reagent was used to extract total RNA, and RNA quality was then checked on an Agilent 2100 Bioanalyzer. The table lists this clonotype with many counts. Its antigen is not yet known. Nothing much larger sits one base from this clone, and base qualities are not available.

Sequencing was done on a sample of blood. The chain is assembled from TRBV11-3 and TRBJ1-1; TRBD1 is a possible D gene, resting on 5 matching bases. The TCR was taken from a woman aged 45-65 years with Graves' hyperthyroidism that later progressed to Graves' ophthalmopathy. The sequenced DNA is TGTGCCAGCAGCCGGGACCTCCCGGGCACTGAAGCTTTCTTT. Translated, this is CASSRDLPGTEAFF.